This T cell receptor beta chain derives from a study of blood T cell repertoires in COVID-19. The protocol was immunoSEQ multiplex PCR, while the TCRdb copy is restricted to in-frame clones and leaves out a portion. The sample includes fewer than 250,000 clones, 84% of them seen just once. Cohorts were based on clinical histories the participants reported. Trimming took 3 bases from V and 4 from J; bases not matched to a gene: 6. CDR1 and CDR2 (germline): MGHRA, YSYEKL. This CDR3 has 17 amino acids. This TCR came from a middle-aged woman who had recovered from COVID-19. The V and J genes are TRBV4-1 and TRBJ2-2; 12 bases map to TRBD2. Material for sequencing was PBMCs or T cells enriched from blood (not recorded which). CDR3 in amino acids: CASSHGPSGRGTGELFF. Written as DNA, the CDR3 is TGCGCCAGCAGCCATGGCCCTAGCGGGAGGGGCACCGGGGAGCTGTTTTTT.